Reported below is one T cell receptor (beta chain). Its binding antigen is unknown. There are no base qualities to consult, and no much larger clone falls within one base. CD4+ T cells from unexposed donors were collected before the COVID-19 pandemic (2011-2018). To separate naive from memory CD4+ T cells, cryopreserved PBMCs first underwent CD4 enrichment and then EasySep naive CD4+ T cell enrichment. The leukapheresis product for the unexposed donors was obtained through commercial purchase. PBMCs were isolated from leukapheresis product or whole blood by Ficoll-Paque PLUS gradient centrifugation. PBMCs were either cryopreserved at -140 degrees C or used fresh in the expansion assay. The QIAamp Micro DNA Kit was used to extract genomic DNA from the CD4+ T cells. This sample was taken from a study of CD4 T cells in relation to SARS-CoV-2 and coronaviruses (dated by TCRdb to about 2021). Context from the whole study: Patient-derived lymphoblastoid cell lines were used to map the HLA restriction of shared crossreactive spike epitopes. Expansion assays from other donors in the study were sequenced with a different, Illumina-based TCR-beta assay. The Adaptive Biotechnologies TCR-sequencing kit was used to sequence samples from a few pre-COVID donors and the naive versus memory experiments, whereas other data were Illumina-based. The study assessed, at the TCR clonotype level, memory CD4+ T cell crossreactivity between SARS-CoV-2 and common cold coronavirus spike proteins.

Uncultured naive and memory CD4+ T cell DNA received deep-resolution immunoSEQ TCR-beta sequencing. Per the authors' processing: During preprocessing, nonproductive sequences were discarded, as were any CDR3s that did not begin with C, did not end with F or W, or were shorter than 7 amino acids. Cultured and uncultured naive and memory CD4+ repertoires were searched for previously identified spike- and CEF-reactive CDR3s. Pairwise Levenshtein distance, computed with the stringdist R package after three terminal residues were trimmed from each end, was used as the measure of CDR3 homology. In its TCRdb copy, this immuneACCESS table keeps in-frame sequences only and misses some clones. Where compared with another copy, unresolved V genes explain less than half of these, and the others have no known cause. The D gene and trimming were derived from the DNA, and the V and J assignments and clone size from that table. The sample table holds approximately 70,000 clones, of which approximately 93% were seen once. Approximately 0.21% of the sample comes from the top ten.

Reading the germline V gene (reference sequence) gives CDR1 SEHNR and CDR2 FQNEAQ. Taken from cysteine to phenylalanine, the CDR3 has 12 residues. This entry keeps only the CDR3 DNA: 36 bases, framed from base 1. The junction shows trimming of 5 bases on V and 9 bases on J, plus 11 bases between the germline ends. Paper-wide results and their limitations: Pre-pandemic and post-infection samples were not both contributed by any donor, so tracing of the source of pre-existing responses was limited. Sequencing naive versus memory cells indicated that the assay picks up memory recall responses, not primary responses primed during culture. Small numbers of patients and of tested TCRs were a limitation of the study. Memory CD4+ clonotypes crossrecognizing SARS-CoV-2 and at least one common cold coronavirus spike were found in 60% to 70% of donors. Crossreactivity analysis centred on spike protein, so crossreactivity against other viral proteins was not assessed. Compared with monoreactive clones, crossreactive clones had significantly weaker SARS-CoV-2-driven expansion, a result consistent with antigenic imprinting.

The sequence derives from a human donor in good health. The sequenced sample consisted of naive CD4+ T cells from PBMCs. The cell subset or site label here, explained by the study, means: naive CD4+ T cells isolated by negative enrichment. In this chain, TRBV7-9 is recombined with TRBJ2-1, with the identity of the D gene unclear. The DNA sequence is TGTGCCAGCAGCCTCCTAGGTGGTGAGCAGTTCTTC. Its translation reads: CASSLLGGEQFF.